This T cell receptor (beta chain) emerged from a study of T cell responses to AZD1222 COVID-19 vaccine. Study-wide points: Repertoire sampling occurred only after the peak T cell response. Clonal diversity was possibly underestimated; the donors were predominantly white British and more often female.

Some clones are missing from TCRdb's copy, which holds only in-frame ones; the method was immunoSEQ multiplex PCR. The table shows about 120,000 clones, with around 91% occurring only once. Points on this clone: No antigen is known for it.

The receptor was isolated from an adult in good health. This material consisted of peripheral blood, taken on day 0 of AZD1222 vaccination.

Here the CDR3 reads CASSLGVGNEQFF. CDR3 DNA sequence: TGTGCCAGCAGTTTGGGGGTGGGCAATGAGCAGTTCTTC. The gene calls are TRBV6-2 or TRBV6-3 and TRBJ2-1; D tentatively fits TRBD1 or TRBD2 (5 bases each). The germline V gene has CDR1 MNHEY and CDR2 SVGEGT. This CDR3 spans 13 amino acids. V lost 4 bases to trimming and J lost 6 bases, with 10 bases between them.